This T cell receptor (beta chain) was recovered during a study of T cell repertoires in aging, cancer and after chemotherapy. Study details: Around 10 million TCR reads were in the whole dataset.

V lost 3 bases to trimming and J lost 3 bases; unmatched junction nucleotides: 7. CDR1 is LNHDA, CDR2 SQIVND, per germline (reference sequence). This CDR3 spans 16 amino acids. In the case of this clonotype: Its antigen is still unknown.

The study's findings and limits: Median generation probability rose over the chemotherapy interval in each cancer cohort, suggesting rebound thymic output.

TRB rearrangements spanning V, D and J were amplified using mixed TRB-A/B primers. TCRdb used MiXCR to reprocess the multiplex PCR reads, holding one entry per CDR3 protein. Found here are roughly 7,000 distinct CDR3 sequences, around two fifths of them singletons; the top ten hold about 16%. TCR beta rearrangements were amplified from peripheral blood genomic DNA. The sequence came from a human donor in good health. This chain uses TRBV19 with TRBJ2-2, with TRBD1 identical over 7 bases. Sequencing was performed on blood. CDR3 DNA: TGTGCCAGTAGTATCCGTGACAGGGCACACACCGGGGAGCTGTTTTTT. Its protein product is CASSIRDRAHTGELFF.